The 12 T cell receptor beta chains presented below share a single source sample, sequenced in a study of cytomegalovirus exposure and HLA in healthy donors. Primers: 60 Vbeta forward and 13 Jbeta reverse. Profiled with immunoSEQ multiplex PCR; TCRdb holds only in-frame clones, not every one. The sample holds over 130,000 clones, under 70% seen once. Sequenced sample: PBMCs. The receptors shown here come from a woman aged 60-70 years in good health and CMV-seronegative.

The rearrangement uses TRBV11-1 and TRBJ2-7; weak D call: TRBD1 (5 bases). V lost 3 bases, J lost 1 base, and 13 bases lay in between. This CDR3 is 15 amino acids long. Germline V gene lookup returns CDR1 SGHAT and CDR2 FQDESV (reference sequence). CDR3 sequence: CASSFNRRGSYEQYF. The CDR3 DNA is TGTGCCAGCAGCTTCAACAGGCGAGGATCCTACGAGCAGTACTTC.

This clone came up a few times. The chain recombines TRBV29-1 with TRBJ2-3, with D possibly TRBD1 on 5 matching bases. The CDR3 spans 13 residues. Germline V lookup: CDR1 SQVTM, CDR2 ANQGSEA. With 3 bases removed from V and 1 base from J, the gap between germline ends came to 8 bases. CDR3 region: CSVDLRGTDTQYF. The CDR3 DNA is TGCAGCGTTGATCTCAGGGGCACAGATACGCAGTATTTT.

The gene calls are TRBV11-2 and TRBJ1-2; 7 bases map to TRBD1. This CDR3 is 15 amino acids long. Germline-derived CDR1 and CDR2 are SGHAT and FQNNGV. After removal of 5 bases from V and 4 bases from J, the junction contained 10 bases not matched to a gene. The CDR3 reads CASSRTADRVYGYTF. DNA for the CDR3: TGTGCCAGCAGCCGAACAGCTGACAGGGTCTATGGCTACACCTTC.

The rearrangement links TRBV5-1 to TRBJ2-2, with 11 bases matching TRBD2. With 4 bases clipped from V and 6 bases from J, the junction kept 5 bases outside the gene matches. The CDR3 loop spans 15 amino acids. In germline, CDR1 is SGHRS, CDR2 YFSETQ. This CDR3 reads CASSPNSGRAGELFF. In DNA, the CDR3 is TGCGCCAGCAGCCCCAATAGCGGGAGGGCCGGGGAGCTGTTTTTT.

This chain connects TRBV5-1 to TRBJ2-2, with 9 nucleotides matching TRBD2. Per germline, CDR1 SGHRS and CDR2 YFSETQ. With 4 bases clipped from V and 6 bases from J, the junction kept 7 bases outside the gene matches. CDR3 size: 15 residues. The CDR3 spells CASSLRTSVAGELFF. The CDR3 DNA is TGCGCCAGCAGCCTGCGGACTAGCGTGGCCGGGGAGCTGTTTTTT.

The V and J genes are TRBV6-1 and TRBJ2-7; 7 positions match TRBD1. The V gene end was trimmed by 6 bases and the J gene end by 2 bases; junction bases not matched to a gene: 4. Germline CDR1 reads MNHNS; CDR2 reads SASEGT. The CDR3 is 13 amino acids. CDR3 sequence: CASSKTGAYEQYF. The CDR3 DNA reads as TGTGCCAGCAGCAAAACAGGGGCCTACGAGCAGTACTTC.

The chain has TRBV5-1 and TRBJ2-1; TRBD2 matches 13 bases. Per germline, CDR1 SGHRS and CDR2 YFSETQ. V was clipped by 4 bases and J by 8 bases; unmatched bases: 6. The CDR3 loop spans 15 amino acids. The DNA of the CDR3 is TGCGCCAGCAGCCCGACTAGCGGGAGGTTACATGAGCAGTTCTTC. It translates to CASSPTSGRLHEQFF.

This clone has only a few counts. The CDR3 region has the DNA TGTGCCAGCAGCCAGGGACAGGTCAACTATGGCTACACCTTC. This sequence encodes CASSQGQVNYGYTF. V gene TRBV5-8 combines with J gene TRBJ1-2; 8 nucleotides line up with TRBD1. The CDR3 runs 14 residues. In germline, CDR1 is SGHTS, CDR2 YDEGEE. V trimming: 4 bases; J trimming: 2 bases; junction bases outside the gene matches: 4.

V and J are TRBV19 and TRBJ2-2; 9 nucleotides match TRBD1. Germline loops: CDR1 LNHDA, CDR2 SQIVND (reference sequence). Trimming cost V 7 bases and J 5 bases; bases outside gene matches: 5. The CDR3 runs 14 residues. The CDR3 DNA sequence: TGTGCCAGTACCACGACAGGGGGAACCGGGGAGCTGTTTTTT. Amino acid sequence: CASTTTGGTGELFF.

This clone was found a few times. The rearrangement uses TRBV27 and TRBJ2-3, with D tentatively TRBD1 (6 bases). Germline V gene data show CDR1 as MNHEY and CDR2 as SMNVEV (reference sequence). CDR3 length: 16 amino acids. V shed 0 bases and J shed 2 bases, with 12 bases lying between them. CDR3 sequence: CASSLSSRGYTDTQYF. As DNA, the CDR3 is TGTGCCAGCAGTTTATCGTCCAGGGGCTACACAGATACGCAGTATTTT.

This chain uses TRBV28 with TRBJ2-6; 8 nucleotides match TRBD1. Trimming took 8 bases from V and 2 from J; bases not matched to a gene: 5. The CDR3 contains 15 residues. CDR1 and CDR2 from the germline V gene are MDHEN and SYDVKM. CDR3 nucleotides: TGTGCCAGCGCCGGACAGGGTCCTGGGGCCAACGTCCTGACTTTC. Its protein product is CASAGQGPGANVLTF. Filled out from reference TRBV28 and TRBJ2-6, the complete variable domain reads DVKVTQSSRYLVKRTGEKVFLECVQDMDHENMFWYRQDPGLGLRLIYFSYDVKMKEKGDIPEGYSVSREKKERFSLILESASTNQTSMYLCASAGQGPGANVLTFGAGSRLTVL.

The chain joins TRBV6-1 to TRBJ1-5; weak D call: TRBD1 (5 bases). Germline CDR1 MNHNS, CDR2 SASEGT. The CDR3 totals 14 residues. The germline V and J ends were trimmed by 7 bases and 6 bases, with 16 bases remaining between them. CDR3 sequence reads: CASTEGPQGQPQHF. CDR3 sequence (DNA): TGTGCCAGCACGGAGGGGCCCCAAGGTCAGCCCCAGCATTTT.